This TCR beta chain is drawn from a study of shared clonotypes between healthy human individuals. Study information: Donors had three CD4 naive, three CD4 memory, two CD8 naive and one CD8 memory plate apiece. Whole-study results and caveats: Lower generation probabilities were found for non-shared clonotypes than for those shared by all four donors.

Researchers partitioned CD4+ cells into CD45RA+ naive and CD45RA-negative memory subsets. The CDR3 totals 16 residues. The V gene's germline CDR1 is MDHEN and CDR2 SYDVKM. The V and J ends lost 2 bases and 1 base, in that order; junction bases with no gene match: 8. Assay used: immunoSEQ multiplex PCR; TCRdb lists only in-frame clones, some missing. This sample has 650,000 to 750,000 clones, with roughly 70% found just once. To note about this clone: The antigen remains undetermined.

The chain joins TRBV28 to TRBJ2-7, with 7 bases identical to TRBD1. The sample consisted of memory CD4+ T cells sorted from blood. The sample's subset: CD45RA-negative fraction. The sequence came from a woman younger than 45 in good health. CDR3 sequence: CASSLPQGVISYEQYF. The CDR3 DNA reads as TGTGCCAGCAGTTTACCGCAGGGGGTAATTTCCTACGAGCAGTACTTC.